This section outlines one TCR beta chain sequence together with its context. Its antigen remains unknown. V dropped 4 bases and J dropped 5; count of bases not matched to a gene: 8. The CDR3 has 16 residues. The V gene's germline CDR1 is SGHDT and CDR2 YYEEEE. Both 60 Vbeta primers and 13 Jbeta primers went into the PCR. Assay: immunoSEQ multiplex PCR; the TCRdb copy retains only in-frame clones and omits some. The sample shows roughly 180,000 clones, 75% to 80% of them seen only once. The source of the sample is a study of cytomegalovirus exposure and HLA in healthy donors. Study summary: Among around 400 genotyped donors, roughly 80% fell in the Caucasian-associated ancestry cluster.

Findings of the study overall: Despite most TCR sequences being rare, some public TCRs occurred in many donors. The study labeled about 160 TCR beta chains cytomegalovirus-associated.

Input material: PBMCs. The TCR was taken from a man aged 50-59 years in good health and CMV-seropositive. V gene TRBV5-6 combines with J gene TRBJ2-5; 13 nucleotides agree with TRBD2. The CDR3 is CASSRTSGGAGETQYF. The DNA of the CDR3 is TGTGCCAGCAGCCGCACTAGCGGGGGGGCCGGCGAGACCCAGTACTTC.